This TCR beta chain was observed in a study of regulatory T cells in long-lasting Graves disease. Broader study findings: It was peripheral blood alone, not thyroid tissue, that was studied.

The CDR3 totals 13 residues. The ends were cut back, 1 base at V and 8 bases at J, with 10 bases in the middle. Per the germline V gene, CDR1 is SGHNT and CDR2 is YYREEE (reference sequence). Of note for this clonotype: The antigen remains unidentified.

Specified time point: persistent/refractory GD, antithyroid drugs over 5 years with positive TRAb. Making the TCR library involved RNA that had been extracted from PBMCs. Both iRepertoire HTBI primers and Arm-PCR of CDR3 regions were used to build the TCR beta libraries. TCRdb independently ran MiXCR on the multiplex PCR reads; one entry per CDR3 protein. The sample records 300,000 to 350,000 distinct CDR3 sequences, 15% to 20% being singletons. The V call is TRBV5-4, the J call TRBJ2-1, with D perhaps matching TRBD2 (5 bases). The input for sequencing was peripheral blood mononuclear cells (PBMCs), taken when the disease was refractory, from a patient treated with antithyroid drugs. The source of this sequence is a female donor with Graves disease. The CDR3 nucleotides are TGTGCCAGCAGCTTGTTTGAGGGCGATGAGCAGTTCTTC. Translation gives CASSLFEGDEQFF.